The T cell receptor (beta chain) under discussion was sequenced for a study of cytomegalovirus exposure and HLA in healthy donors. The CDR3 is 11 residues long. Germline CDR1 SGDLS, CDR2 YYNGEE. V lost 4 bases and J 8 bases, leaving 8 bases between the germline ends. This clone has a single count. In the PCR, 60 Vbeta and 13 Jbeta primers were used. Repertoires were generated with immunoSEQ multiplex PCR, while TCRdb's copy carries only in-frame clones and drops some. The data show 85,000 to 120,000 clones, 70% to 80% seen once. The origin of this receptor is a boy younger than 18 in good health and CMV-seronegative. Sequenced input: PBMCs. The chain links TRBV9 to TRBJ2-3; D remains unclear. The CDR3, as DNA: TGTGCCAGCAGCCCGGTTGGTACGCAGTATTTT. Residues: CASSPVGTQYF. Full variable domain (missing parts from reference TRBV9 and TRBJ2-3): DSGVTQTPKHLITATGQRVTLRCSPRSGDLSVYWYQQSLDQGLQFLIQYYNGEERAKGNILERFSAQQFPDLHSELNLSSLELGDSALYFCASSPVGTQYFGPGTRLTVL.